This passage covers 27 T cell receptor beta chains from one sample sequenced in a study of chemoradiotherapy in HPV16-positive cancers. Sequencing was performed with immunoSEQ multiplex PCR; in TCRdb, only in-frame clones are kept and a portion is missing. The top ten hold 22% of the sample, which has over 10,000 clones, 80% to 90% seen once. Here the sequenced sample was blood, taken from a patient who underwent chemoradiotherapy. The source of these receptors is a human donor with HPV-associated anogenital cancer.

This chain links TRBV6-5 with TRBJ2-3; D possibly matches TRBD1 or TRBD2 (6 bases each). V dropped 8 bases and J dropped 4 bases, with 19 bases sitting between them. CDR1 and CDR2 from the germline V gene are MNHEY and SVGAGI. This CDR3 comprises 15 residues. The CDR3 DNA sequence: TGTGCCAGCCACTCCGGAGGGGCAGGGGCAGATACGCAGTATTTT. Protein sequence: CASHSGGAGADTQYF.

This chain uses TRBV6-5 with TRBJ1-5; unclear D gene. This CDR3 is built from 13 residues. The germline V gene has CDR1 MNHEY and CDR2 SVGAGI. V lost 5 bases, J lost 6 bases, and 11 bases lay in between. The CDR3 DNA sequence: TGTGCCAGCAGTCCCTCCCGGAGTCAGCCCCAGCATTTT. It codes for CASSPSRSQPQHF.

Turning to this clone: The junction departs from the called germline gene at one end, perhaps through a read error. The chain carries TRBV7-7 and TRBJ2-7; the match to TRBD2 covers 10 bases. CDR3 length equals 16 residues. Germline V gene sequence: CDR1 SSHAT, CDR2 FNYEAQ (reference sequence). The CDR3 sequence: CASSLAGGNEFYEQYF. CDR3 in DNA: TGTGCTAGCAGCTTAGCGGGGGGCAATGAGTTCTACGAGCAGTACTTC.

This clone was detected only a few times. The V call is TRBV6-1, the J call TRBJ2-7; 7 bases fit TRBD1. V lost 5 bases, J lost 4 bases, and 8 bases stayed unmatched. The CDR3 loop spans 14 amino acids. Germline CDR1 is MNHNS and CDR2 is SASEGT. The CDR3: CASSHGTDKYEQYF. In DNA form, the CDR3 reads TGTGCCAGCAGTCACGGGACAGACAAGTACGAGCAGTACTTC.

V usage is TRBV7-2 and J usage is TRBJ2-3; no reliable D call. This CDR3 is built from 12 residues. Germline V gene data show CDR1 as SGHTA and CDR2 as FQGNSA. Trimming pared 5 bases from V and 4 bases from J, leaving 7 bases between. Written as DNA, the CDR3 is TGTGCCAGCAGCCCCTGGGCAGATACGCAGTATTTT. Its protein is CASSPWADTQYF.

The chain employs TRBV4-3 and TRBJ1-3; D gene ambiguous. The germline V gene has CDR1 LGHNA and CDR2 YSLEER. V gave up 0 bases and J gave up 0 bases, with 9 bases separating them. The CDR3 runs to 16 residues. Here the CDR3 reads CASSQDIGASGNTIYF. Written as DNA, the CDR3 is TGCGCCAGCAGCCAAGATATCGGCGCCTCTGGAAACACCATATATTTT.

The chain recombines TRBV5-6 with TRBJ2-1, with a tentative D call TRBD2 (6 bases). CDR1 is SGHDT and CDR2 is YYEEEE in the germline V gene. This CDR3 is 17 amino acids long. Trimming shortened V by 1 base and J by 0 bases, and 14 bases separated the two germline ends. The CDR3 spells CASSLFPGEGSYNEQFF. CDR3 DNA sequence: TGTGCCAGCAGCTTGTTTCCGGGAGAAGGCTCCTACAATGAGCAGTTCTTC.

The V and J genes are TRBV7-2 and TRBJ2-5; D is unresolved. CDR1 and CDR2 from the germline V gene are SGHTA and FQGNSA. The CDR3 sequence is 12 residues long. The V and J ends lost 5 bases and 4 bases respectively, with 8 bases between them. DNA for the CDR3: TGTGCCAGCAGCCAGTACCTAGAGACCCAGTACTTC. Residues: CASSQYLETQYF.

V is TRBV6-5 and J is TRBJ2-7, with 7 bases aligning to TRBD2. CDR1 MNHEY and CDR2 SVGAGI come from the germline V gene. V shed 5 bases, J shed 0 bases, and the junction held 1 base outside the gene matches. The CDR3 extends over 13 amino acids. DNA for the CDR3: TGTGCCAGCAGTCCTAGCGGCTCCTACGAGCAGTACTTC. It translates to CASSPSGSYEQYF.

The chain joins TRBV13 to TRBJ2-7, with 8 bases identical to TRBD2. The trim removed 4 bases at V and 7 bases at J, leaving 6 bases unmatched. The CDR3 is 13 residues long. Germline V lookup: CDR1 PRHDT, CDR2 FYEKMQ (reference sequence). CDR3 loop: CASSSGTSREQYF. CDR3 nucleotides: TGTGCCAGCAGCTCCGGGACTAGTCGGGAGCAGTACTTC.

The V gene is TRBV10-3, the J gene TRBJ1-2; 9 nucleotides agree with TRBD1. The CDR3 covers 14 residues. Germline CDR1 is ENHRY and CDR2 is SYGVKD. The V and J ends lost 4 bases and 4 bases, in that order; junction bases with no gene match: 4. CDR3 DNA sequence: TGTGCCATCAGTGCGGGACAGGGCCTCTATGGCTACACCTTC. Its protein is CAISAGQGLYGYTF.

This clone was seen a single time. CDR3 sequence (DNA): TGTGCCAGCAGACCCCGTAGTTCCGACGAGACCCAGTACTTC. This sequence encodes CASRPRSSDETQYF. V gene TRBV5-8 combines with J gene TRBJ2-5; D not resolved. The germline gives CDR1 SGHTS, CDR2 YDEGEE. This CDR3 is built from 14 residues. Trimming removed 5 bases from V and 5 bases from J, with 16 bases in between.

V gene TRBV5-6 combines with J gene TRBJ2-7; unclear D gene. CDR1 and CDR2 from the germline V gene are SGHDT and YYEEEE. The CDR3 sequence is 12 residues long. Between the trimmed V and J ends, which lost 2 bases and 4 bases, there was a span of 7 bases. CDR3 in DNA: TGTGCCAGCAGCTTTGGCATTTACGAGCAGTACTTC. This gives the protein CASSFGIYEQYF.

In DNA, the CDR3 is TGCGCCAGCAGCTTGATGCCGGGGGGGCAAGAGACCCAGTACTTC. It is translated as CASSLMPGGQETQYF. J is TRBJ2-5 and V is TRBV5-1; 8 bases are a match to TRBD2. The CDR3 consists of 15 residues. Germline trimming cut 1 base from V and 2 bases from J; bases unmatched to any gene: 4. Germline CDR1 is SGHRS and CDR2 is YFSETQ.

The chain employs TRBV7-3 and TRBJ2-5; unclear D gene. The germline V and J ends were trimmed by 1 base and 5 bases, with 8 bases remaining between them. The CDR3 has 13 residues. CDR1 and CDR2 from the germline V gene are SGHTA and FQGTGA. The CDR3 region is CASSLRFGETQYF. The CDR3 DNA is TGTGCCAGCAGCTTAAGGTTTGGGGAGACCCAGTACTTC.

The chain recombines TRBV4-3 with TRBJ1-5, with D uncertain. The CDR3 is 15 amino acids. Germline V lookup: CDR1 LGHNA, CDR2 YSLEER. Trimming stripped 3 bases from V and 4 bases from J, with 13 bases between. The CDR3: CASSQIYTGNQPQHF. CDR3 DNA: TGCGCCAGCAGCCAGATCTATACCGGGAATCAGCCCCAGCATTTT.

The chain uses TRBV4-1 and TRBJ2-4; no clear D. Germline assignment: CDR1 MGHRA and CDR2 YSYEKL. CDR3 length: 18 residues. The V end lost 1 base, the J end lost 0 bases, and 16 bases lay between the germline ends. The CDR3, as DNA: TGCGCCAGCAGCCAAGTAGAGTCCAGCCCTTTAGCCAAAAACATTCAGTACTTC. It encodes CASSQVESSPLAKNIQYF.

This clone was recorded only once. The chain combines TRBV20-1 with TRBJ1-5; TRBD1 matches at 7 bases. The CDR3 is made up of 10 amino acids. Unmatched junction bases numbered 5, after V lost 6 bases and J lost 12 bases. CDR1 is DFQATT, CDR2 SNEGSKA, per germline (reference sequence). CDR3 in amino acids: CSAEDRDQHF. The CDR3 DNA reads as TGCAGTGCCGAAGACAGGGACCAGCATTTT.

This rearrangement joins TRBV18 to TRBJ1-4, with 8 bases matching TRBD1. V lost 0 bases to trimming and J lost 6 bases; unmatched junction nucleotides: 3. The CDR3 is 15 amino acids. Germline values: CDR1 KGHSH, CDR2 LQKENI. The CDR3 nucleotides are TGTGCCAGCTCACCACCGGACAGGGTCGATGAAAAACTGTTTTTT. Its translation: CASSPPDRVDEKLFF.

The chain combines TRBV7-9 with TRBJ2-3; 13 bases match TRBD2. J lost 1 base, V lost 5 bases, and 3 bases had no gene match. Per the germline V gene, CDR1 is SEHNR and CDR2 is FQNEAQ (reference sequence). This CDR3 is 16 amino acids long. The CDR3 region has the DNA TGTGCCAGCAGCATGGGACTAGCGGGGCGCACAGATACGCAGTATTTT. Amino acid sequence: CASSMGLAGRTDTQYF.

This chain joins TRBV5-1 and TRBJ2-1; TRBD2 aligns across 11 bases. The J segment lost 9 bases and the V segment lost 0 bases, leaving 5 bases of the junction unmatched. This CDR3 contains 15 residues. Germline assignment: CDR1 SGHRS and CDR2 YFSETQ. CDR3: CASSLGLAGPSEQFF. The CDR3 nucleotides read TGCGCCAGCAGCTTGGGACTAGCGGGACCATCTGAGCAGTTCTTC.

The rearrangement joins TRBV16 to TRBJ1-1; D gene unclear. Trimming left V 0 bases short and J 0 bases short, with 11 bases between. This CDR3 has 16 amino acids. The germline V gene has CDR1 KGHSY and CDR2 FQNENV. In DNA, the CDR3 is TGTGCCAGCAGCCAATCGGCCCGGAGATTGAACACTGAAGCTTTCTTT. This gives the protein CASSQSARRLNTEAFF.

This clone was seen a handful of times. J is TRBJ2-5 and V is TRBV19; possibly TRBD1 for D (5 bases). CDR1 is LNHDA, CDR2 SQIVND, per germline (reference sequence). The V end was cut by 3 bases, the J end by 7 bases, with 12 bases between. CDR3 length: 13 residues. CDR3 loop: CASSIQGAGTQYF. The CDR3 DNA reads as TGTGCCAGTAGTATTCAGGGCGCCGGGACCCAGTACTTC.

V and J are TRBV6-5 and TRBJ1-5; a weak D match, TRBD1 (6 bases). The germline V gene has CDR1 MNHEY and CDR2 SVGAGI. V lost 6 bases and J lost 6, with 15 bases in between. This CDR3 comprises 14 residues. DNA of the CDR3: TGTGCCAGCAGCACTGGGGGGGCGGGTCAGCCCCAGCATTTT. Protein sequence: CASSTGGAGQPQHF.

This rearrangement joins TRBV28 to TRBJ2-1; TRBD2 matches 9 bases. The CDR3 has 13 residues. Germline assignment: CDR1 MDHEN and CDR2 SYDVKM. The junction had 6 bases not matched to a gene; V was cut back by 8 bases and J by 7 bases. For the CDR3, the DNA is TGTGCCAGCCTTGATAGCGGGAGAAATGAGCAGTTCTTC. Translating gives CASLDSGRNEQFF.

V gene TRBV6-6 combines with J gene TRBJ2-7; D might be TRBD1 or TRBD2, each matching 7 bases. Deletions cut 7 bases from V and 6 bases from J, with 19 bases between. Germline V CDR1 and CDR2: MNHNY, SVGAGI (reference sequence). This CDR3 comprises 14 residues. The CDR3 loop reads CASTLPGGGSEQYF. As DNA, the CDR3 is TGTGCCAGCACCCTACCAGGGGGGGGGTCCGAGCAGTACTTC.

This clone was seen only once. The chain couples TRBV4-2 to TRBJ2-5, with D unresolved. The CDR3 consists of 16 residues. Per the germline V gene, CDR1 is LGHNA and CDR2 is YNFKEQ. V shed 5 bases and J shed 7 bases, with 23 bases lying between them. CDR3 nucleotide sequence: TGTGCCAGCAGCTTTGGCTACGGTAGGTCGGTAGCGACCCAGTACTTC. The encoded protein is CASSFGYGRSVATQYF.